The 5 T cell receptor beta chains listed next were all sequenced from one sample in a study of blood T cells in healthy people across ages. For the second PCR, which ran for about 6 to 11 cycles, a sample-barcoded 5' primer and a J-beta primer mix were used. TCRdb called the 5' RACE reads again in MiXCR, with one record for every CDR3 protein. The table has hundreds of thousands of distinct CDR3 sequences, 20% to 30% seen once. These data also formed part of another study, on T cells of mothers and their children.

Sequenced sample: blood. The receptors originated from a boy between 10 and 17 years old in good health.

The V gene is TRBV6-5, the J gene TRBJ2-2, with D unclear. Germline V gene data show CDR1 as MNHEY and CDR2 as SVGAGI. The CDR3 sequence is 14 residues long. Trimming cost V 2 bases and J 7 bases, with 11 bases left between them. Here the CDR3 DNA reads TGTGCCAGCAGTTACAGAGGACGTGGCGGGGAGCTGTTTTTT. Translation gives CASSYRGRGGELFF.

This clonotype has a count of ten or more. This chain links TRBV2 with TRBJ2-7; 9 positions agree with TRBD1. The CDR3 is made up of 17 amino acids. The germline CDR1 and CDR2 sequences are SNHLY and FYNNEI. Germline trimming cut 6 bases from V and 0 bases from J; bases unmatched to any gene: 12. The CDR3 sequence: CASRGTGSYGDSYEQYF. Written as DNA, the CDR3 is TGTGCCAGCAGGGGGACAGGGAGTTACGGGGACTCCTACGAGCAGTACTTC.

This clonotype was seen more than once but under ten times. The rearrangement links TRBV29-1 to TRBJ1-2; D is unclear. Germline V gene sequence: CDR1 SQVTM, CDR2 ANQGSEA. Trimming left V 0 bases short and J 5 bases short, with 4 bases between. There are 11 residues in the CDR3. CDR3 DNA sequence: TGCAGCGTTGAAGATTGGTATGGCTACACCTTC. Protein product: CSVEDWYGYTF.

The sample holds a few counts of this clonotype. The chain has TRBV11-2 and TRBJ2-7, with 8 bases lining up with TRBD1. The length of the CDR3 is 15 residues. Germline V gene sequence: CDR1 SGHAT, CDR2 FQNNGV. Trimming took 1 base from V and 6 from J; bases not matched to a gene: 8. The CDR3 loop reads CASSLGQGLRGEQYF. The CDR3 DNA is TGTGCCAGCAGCTTAGGACAGGGGTTACGTGGCGAGCAGTACTTC.

The table lists this clonotype with a few counts. V is TRBV10-3 and J is TRBJ1-4; maybe TRBD1 (5 bases). The CDR3 has 14 residues. Between the trimmed V and J ends, which lost 2 bases and 4 bases, there was a span of 8 bases. Germline assignment: CDR1 ENHRY and CDR2 SYGVKD. The CDR3 protein is CAISEVGDNEKLFF. CDR3 sequence (DNA): TGTGCCATCAGTGAGGTGGGGGATAATGAAAAACTGTTTTTT.